The present T cell receptor beta chain was sequenced within a study of CD8+CD57+ T cells in acquired aplastic anemia. Study details: The mean DNA yield obtained from sorted CD4+ and CD8+ cells came to 3 to 3.5 ug.

The TCR beta profiling, which covered VDJ combination and CDR3 sequence, was carried out using genomic DNA as the template. Using its own MiXCR run on the reads, TCRdb lists one record per CDR3 protein. Of hundreds of thousands of distinct CDR3 sequences in the sample, 55% to 75% were seen once. V dropped 4 bases and J dropped 8; count of bases not matched to a gene: 9. The CDR3 sequence is 14 residues long. CDR1 and CDR2 (germline): SGHNT, YYREEE (reference sequence). This receptor was taken from a human donor in good health, serving as a control. Sequences were obtained from sorted CD4+, CD8+, or CD8+CD57+ T cells (not recorded which) from PBMCs. The J gene is TRBJ2-1, the V gene TRBV5-4, with 7 bases that match TRBD1. The CDR3 loop is CASSLDRFGDEQFF. The CDR3 bases are TGTGCCAGCAGCCTGGACAGGTTTGGGGATGAGCAGTTCTTC.